This T cell receptor (beta chain) was identified during a study of OX40 agonist ivuxolimab in advanced cancers. Profiled with immunoSEQ multiplex PCR; TCRdb holds only in-frame clones, not every one. This sample has some 80,000 clones; approximately 83% occur once, and the top ten carry roughly 0.71%. This CDR3 contains 15 residues. Per the germline V gene, CDR1 is LNHDA and CDR2 is SQIVND (reference sequence). Trimming took 5 bases from V and 12 from J; bases not matched to a gene: 13. J is TRBJ2-1 and V is TRBV19; 10 nucleotides align to TRBD2. The clonotype originates from an adult with an advanced solid tumor such as melanoma, head and neck, liver or kidney cancer. The sequenced sample was CD4+ or CD8+ T cells sorted from blood, obtained in a trial of the OX40 agonist ivuxolimab. Here the CDR3 DNA reads TGTGCCAGTAGTCATACTAGCGGGGACCCCCCGGGGCAGTTCTTC. It encodes CASSHTSGDPPGQFF.